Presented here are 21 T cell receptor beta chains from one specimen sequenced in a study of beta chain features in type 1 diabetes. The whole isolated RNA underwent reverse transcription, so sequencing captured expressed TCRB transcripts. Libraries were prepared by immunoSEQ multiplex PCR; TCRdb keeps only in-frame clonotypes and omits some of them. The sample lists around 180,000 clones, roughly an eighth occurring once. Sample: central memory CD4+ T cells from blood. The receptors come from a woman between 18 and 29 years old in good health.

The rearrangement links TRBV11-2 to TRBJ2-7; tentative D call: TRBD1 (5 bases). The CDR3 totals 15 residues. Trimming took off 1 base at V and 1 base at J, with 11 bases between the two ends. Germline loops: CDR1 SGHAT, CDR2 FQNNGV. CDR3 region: CASSLGQRASYEQYF. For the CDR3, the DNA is TGTGCCAGCAGCTTAGGACAGAGAGCTTCCTACGAGCAGTACTTC.

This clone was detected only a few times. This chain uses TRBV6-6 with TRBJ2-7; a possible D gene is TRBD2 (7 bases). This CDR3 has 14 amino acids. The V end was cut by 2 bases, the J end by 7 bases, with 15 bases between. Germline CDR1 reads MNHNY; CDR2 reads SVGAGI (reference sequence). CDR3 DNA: TGTGCCAGCAGTTACGGGGCGGGGGCGCGGGAGCAGTACTTC. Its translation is CASSYGAGAREQYF.

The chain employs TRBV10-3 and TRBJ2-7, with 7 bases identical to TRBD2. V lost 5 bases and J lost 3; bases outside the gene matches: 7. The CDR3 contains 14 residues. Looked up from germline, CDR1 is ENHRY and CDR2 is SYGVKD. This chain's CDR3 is CAISPASGGYEQYF. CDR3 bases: TGTGCCATCAGTCCGGCTAGCGGAGGCTACGAGCAGTACTTC.

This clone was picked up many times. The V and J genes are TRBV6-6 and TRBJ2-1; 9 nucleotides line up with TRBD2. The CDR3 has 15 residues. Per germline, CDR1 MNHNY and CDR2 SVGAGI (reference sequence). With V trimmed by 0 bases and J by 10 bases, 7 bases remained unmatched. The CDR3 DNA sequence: TGTGCCAGCAGTTACTCTGCGGGAGGGCCTCGCGAGCAGTTCTTC. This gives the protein CASSYSAGGPREQFF.

Here the CDR3 DNA reads TGTGCCAGCCTTCCCCGGGGGTATGGTGGCTACGAGCAGTACTTC. Translating gives CASLPRGYGGYEQYF. The V and J genes are TRBV27 and TRBJ2-7; a possible D gene is TRBD2 (6 bases). Trimming took off 8 bases at V and 3 bases at J, with 20 bases between the two ends. This CDR3 spans 15 amino acids. Germline values: CDR1 MNHEY, CDR2 SMNVEV (reference sequence).

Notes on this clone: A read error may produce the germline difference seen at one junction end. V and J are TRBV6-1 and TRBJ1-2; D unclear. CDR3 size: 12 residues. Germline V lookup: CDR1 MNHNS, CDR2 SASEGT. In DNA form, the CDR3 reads TGTGCCAGCAGTGAAATTTTTGGGCTTTACTCCTTC. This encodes CASSEIFGLYSF.

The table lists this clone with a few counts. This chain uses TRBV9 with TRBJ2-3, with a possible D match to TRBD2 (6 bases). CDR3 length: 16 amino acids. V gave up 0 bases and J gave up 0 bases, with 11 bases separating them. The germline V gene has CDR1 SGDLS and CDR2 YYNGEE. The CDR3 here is CASSVDPGSSTDTQYF. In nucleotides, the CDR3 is TGTGCCAGCAGCGTAGACCCCGGGAGCAGCACAGATACGCAGTATTTT. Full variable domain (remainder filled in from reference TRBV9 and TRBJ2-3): DSGVTQTPKHLITATGQRVTLRCSPRSGDLSVYWYQQSLDQGLQFLIQYYNGEERAKGNILERFSAQQFPDLHSELNLSSLELGDSALYFCASSVDPGSSTDTQYFGPGTRLTVL.

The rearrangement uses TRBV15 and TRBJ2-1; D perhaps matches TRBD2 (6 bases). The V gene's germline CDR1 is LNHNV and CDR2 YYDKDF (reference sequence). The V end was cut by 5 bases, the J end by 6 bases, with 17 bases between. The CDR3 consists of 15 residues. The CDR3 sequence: CATSPNRLVANEQFF. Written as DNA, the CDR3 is TGTGCCACCAGCCCAAATCGACTAGTCGCCAATGAGCAGTTCTTC. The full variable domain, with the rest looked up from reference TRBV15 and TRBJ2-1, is DAMVIQNPRYQVTQFGKPVTLSCSQTLNHNVMYWYQQKSSQAPKLLFHYYDKDFNNEADTPDNFQSRRPNTSFCFLDIRSPGLGDTAMYLCATSPNRLVANEQFFGPGTRLTVL.

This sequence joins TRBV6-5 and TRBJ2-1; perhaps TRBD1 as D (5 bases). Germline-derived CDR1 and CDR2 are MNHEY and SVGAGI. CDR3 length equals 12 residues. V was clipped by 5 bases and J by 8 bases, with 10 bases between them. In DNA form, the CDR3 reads TGTGCCAGCAGTGTGGGGCGCGATGAGCAGTTCTTC. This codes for CASSVGRDEQFF.

This CDR3 reads CASSNQGYETQYF. The CDR3 nucleotides are TGTGCCAGTAGTAACCAGGGTTATGAGACCCAGTACTTC. This sequence joins TRBV19 and TRBJ2-5; weak D call: TRBD1 (5 bases). Germline-derived CDR1 and CDR2 are LNHDA and SQIVND (reference sequence). The CDR3 totals 13 residues. V was shortened by 4 bases and J by 5 bases, with 11 bases between the two germline ends.

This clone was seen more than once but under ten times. The CDR3 spells CAISESREQFF. Here the CDR3 DNA reads TGTGCCATCAGTGAGTCTAGAGAGCAGTTCTTC. V gene TRBV10-3 combines with J gene TRBJ2-1; D is undetermined. The CDR3 extends over 11 amino acids. V lost 0 bases, J lost 10 bases, and 4 bases lay in between. Germline assignment: CDR1 ENHRY and CDR2 SYGVKD.

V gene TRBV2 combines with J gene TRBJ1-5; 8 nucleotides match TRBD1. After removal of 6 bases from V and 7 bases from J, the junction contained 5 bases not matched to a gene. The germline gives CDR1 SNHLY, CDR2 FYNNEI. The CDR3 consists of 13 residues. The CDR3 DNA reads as TGTGCCAGCAGCGGACAGGGTGGCCAGCCCCAGCATTTT. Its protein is CASSGQGGQPQHF.

The CDR3 DNA reads as TGCAGCGTTGAAGATTGGCTAGCGGGGAGCTCCTACGAGCAGTACTTC. This gives the protein CSVEDWLAGSSYEQYF. This chain joins TRBV29-1 and TRBJ2-7; 9 bases match TRBD2. This CDR3 has 16 residues. V was pared by 0 bases and J by 0 bases, with 6 bases of the junction left unmatched. Germline V gene sequence: CDR1 SQVTM, CDR2 ANQGSEA.

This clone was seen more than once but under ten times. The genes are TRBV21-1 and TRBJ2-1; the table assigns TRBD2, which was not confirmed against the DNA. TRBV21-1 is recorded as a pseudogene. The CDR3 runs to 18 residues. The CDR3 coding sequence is TGTGCCAGCAGCAAAGCGCAGGAGACTAGCGGGATCTACAATGAGCAGTTCTTC. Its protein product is CASSKAQETSGIYNEQFF.

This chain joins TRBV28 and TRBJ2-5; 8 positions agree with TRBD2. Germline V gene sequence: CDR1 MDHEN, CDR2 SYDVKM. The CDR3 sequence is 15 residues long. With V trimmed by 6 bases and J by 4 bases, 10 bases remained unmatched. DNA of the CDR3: TGTGCCAGCAGAAATCTAGCGGGCGGGGGAGAGACCCAGTACTTC. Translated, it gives CASRNLAGGGETQYF.

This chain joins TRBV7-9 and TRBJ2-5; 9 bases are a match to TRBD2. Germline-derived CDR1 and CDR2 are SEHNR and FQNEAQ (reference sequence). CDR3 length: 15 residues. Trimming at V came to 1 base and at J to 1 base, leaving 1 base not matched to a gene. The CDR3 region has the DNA TGTGCCAGCAGCTTAGGACTAGCGGCCCAAGAGACCCAGTACTTC. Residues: CASSLGLAAQETQYF.

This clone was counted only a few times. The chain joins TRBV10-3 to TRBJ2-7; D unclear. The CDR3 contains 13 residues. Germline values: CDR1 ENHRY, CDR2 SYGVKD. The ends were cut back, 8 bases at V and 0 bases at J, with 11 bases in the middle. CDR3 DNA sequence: TGTGCCATCTCTAAAGCGCACTCCTACGAGCAGTACTTC. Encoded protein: CAISKAHSYEQYF.

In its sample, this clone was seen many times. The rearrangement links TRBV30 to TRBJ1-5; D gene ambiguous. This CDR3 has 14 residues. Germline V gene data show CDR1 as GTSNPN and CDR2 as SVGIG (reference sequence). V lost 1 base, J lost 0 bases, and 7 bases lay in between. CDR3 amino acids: CAWSGASSNQPQHF. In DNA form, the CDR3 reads TGTGCCTGGAGTGGGGCCAGTAGCAATCAGCCCCAGCATTTT.

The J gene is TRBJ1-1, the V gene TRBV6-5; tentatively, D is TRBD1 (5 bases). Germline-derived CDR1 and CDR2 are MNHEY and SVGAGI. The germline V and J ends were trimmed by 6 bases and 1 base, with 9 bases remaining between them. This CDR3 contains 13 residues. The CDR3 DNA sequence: TGTGCCAGCAGCCGGGGGAGGAACACTGAAGCTTTCTTT. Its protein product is CASSRGRNTEAFF.

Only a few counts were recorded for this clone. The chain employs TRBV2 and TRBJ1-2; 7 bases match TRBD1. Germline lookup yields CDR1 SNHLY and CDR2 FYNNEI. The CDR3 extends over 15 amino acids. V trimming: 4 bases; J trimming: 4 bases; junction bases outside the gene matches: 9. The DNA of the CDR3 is TGTGCCAGCAGTGGAGGGGGCAGGTCGGCCTATGGCTACACCTTC. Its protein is CASSGGGRSAYGYTF.

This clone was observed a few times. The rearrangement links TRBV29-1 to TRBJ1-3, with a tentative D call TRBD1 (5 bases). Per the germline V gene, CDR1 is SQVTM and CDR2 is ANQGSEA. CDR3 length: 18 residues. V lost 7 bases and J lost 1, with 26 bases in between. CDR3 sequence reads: CSAGLGGNSPSSGNTIYF. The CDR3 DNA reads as TGCAGCGCCGGGCTGGGGGGGAATTCACCCTCGTCTGGAAACACCATATATTTT.